One and the same sample provided the 29 T cell receptor beta chains below, sequenced in a study of Tregs in tolerant kidney transplant recipients. Here immunoSEQ multiplex PCR was the method, and the copy in TCRdb shows in-frame clones only, minus some. The sample consists of about 88,000 clones, around 94% of them appearing once. The sample was CD8+ T cells from blood. These receptors originate from a human donor in good health.

This clone was detected a few times. The V and J genes are TRBV6-4 and TRBJ2-2; D remains unclear. The CDR3 has 13 amino acids. Trimming removed 6 bases at V and 3 bases at J, with 8 bases between. Germline CDR1 and CDR2: MRHNA and SNTAGT. In nucleotides, the CDR3 is TGTGCCAGCAGCGAAACAGACACCGGGGAGCTGTTTTTT. It translates to CASSETDTGELFF.

The rearrangement links TRBV7-9 to TRBJ2-1, with TRBD2 matching over 9 bases. Germline trimming cut 4 bases from V and 1 base from J; bases unmatched to any gene: 11. Looked up from germline, CDR1 is SEHNR and CDR2 is FQNEAQ (reference sequence). The CDR3 has 18 residues. CDR3 protein: CASSSPGLAYPSYNEQFF. CDR3 DNA sequence: TGTGCCAGCAGCTCGCCGGGACTAGCCTACCCATCCTACAATGAGCAGTTCTTC.

V and J are TRBV13 and TRBJ2-1, with D unresolved. This CDR3 spans 12 amino acids. Germline V gives CDR1 PRHDT, CDR2 FYEKMQ (reference sequence). V lost 5 bases and J lost 4, with 6 bases in between. The chain's CDR3 is CASSREYNEQFF. CDR3 nucleotides: TGTGCCAGCAGCCGAGAGTACAATGAGCAGTTCTTC. Looking up the rest from reference TRBV13 and TRBJ2-1 gives the full variable domain: AAGVIQSPRHLIKEKRETATLKCYPIPRHDTVYWYQQGPGQDPQFLISFYEKMQSDKGSIPDRFSAQQFSDYHSELNMSSLELGDSALYFCASSREYNEQFFGPGTRLTVL.

The V and J genes are TRBV27 and TRBJ1-5; 9 bases map to TRBD1. J lost 3 bases, V lost 5 bases, and 2 bases had no gene match. The CDR3 has 14 amino acids. Germline CDR1 reads MNHEY; CDR2 reads SMNVEV (reference sequence). CDR3 residues: CASSNRGLNQPQHF. Here the CDR3 DNA reads TGTGCCAGCAGTAACAGGGGGCTCAATCAGCCCCAGCATTTT.

This rearrangement joins TRBV10-3 to TRBJ2-1, with unresolved D. The CDR3 sequence is 14 residues long. The ends were cut back, 4 bases at V and 0 bases at J, with 7 bases in the middle. Germline V CDR1 and CDR2: ENHRY, SYGVKD. Here the CDR3 reads CAISAKSSYNEQFF. CDR3 DNA: TGTGCCATCAGTGCCAAGAGCTCCTACAATGAGCAGTTCTTC.

This clone was detected once. The V gene is TRBV30, the J gene TRBJ1-2; 9 nucleotides match TRBD1. Germline V CDR1 and CDR2: GTSNPN, SVGIG (reference sequence). The CDR3 is made up of 15 amino acids. The V gene end was trimmed by 0 bases and the J gene end by 7 bases; junction bases not matched to a gene: 9. This CDR3 reads CAWSVWTGAPGGYTF. The DNA for the CDR3 is TGTGCCTGGAGTGTATGGACAGGGGCCCCCGGTGGCTACACCTTC.

The V and J genes are TRBV7-7 and TRBJ2-5; 8 positions match TRBD2. The CDR3 covers 16 residues. V dropped 5 bases and J dropped 0; count of bases not matched to a gene: 8. Germline-derived CDR1 and CDR2 are SSHAT and FNYEAQ (reference sequence). The CDR3 nucleotides are TGTGCCAGCAGCCCCCTATCGGGAGGGAACCAAGAGACCCAGTACTTC. Amino acids: CASSPLSGGNQETQYF.

The chain recombines TRBV25-1 with TRBJ2-7; 8 bases fit TRBD1. Looked up from germline, CDR1 is MGHDK and CDR2 is SYGVNS. The CDR3 extends over 16 amino acids. The ends lost 6 bases at V and 2 bases at J; junction bases unmatched: 12. The CDR3 region is CASRDRVFKRTYEQYF. The CDR3, as DNA: TGTGCCAGCAGGGACAGGGTTTTCAAGCGGACCTACGAGCAGTACTTC.

This sequence joins TRBV7-9 and TRBJ2-7; TRBD1 aligns across 7 bases. This CDR3 has 15 residues. Looked up from germline, CDR1 is SEHNR and CDR2 is FQNEAQ (reference sequence). V lost 5 bases, J lost 2 bases, and 9 bases stayed unmatched. The CDR3 protein is CASSPTGQKTYEQYF. CDR3 DNA sequence: TGTGCCAGCAGCCCGACGGGACAGAAAACCTACGAGCAGTACTTC.

The V and J genes are TRBV19 and TRBJ2-1, with TRBD1 matching 8 bases. V trimming: 10 bases; J trimming: 3 bases; junction bases outside the gene matches: 8. The CDR3 consists of 14 residues. Germline V gene data show CDR1 as LNHDA and CDR2 as SQIVND (reference sequence). CDR3 amino acids: CATRDRGGYNEQFF. CDR3 DNA sequence: TGTGCCACCCGAGACAGGGGAGGCTACAATGAGCAGTTCTTC.

V usage is TRBV6-5 and J usage is TRBJ1-2, with D possibly being TRBD1 (6 bases). CDR1 and CDR2 from the germline V gene are MNHEY and SVGAGI. The CDR3 spans 16 residues. The ends were cut back, 0 bases at V and 1 base at J, with 12 bases in the middle. CDR3 bases: TGTGCCAGCAGTTACTCGGACAGTCAACATAACTATGGCTACACCTTC. Its translation is CASSYSDSQHNYGYTF.

The chain links TRBV10-3 to TRBJ2-2; D remains unclear. The CDR3 totals 16 residues. V lost 4 bases, J lost 1 base, and 13 bases lay in between. CDR1 ENHRY and CDR2 SYGVKD come from the germline V gene. The CDR3 loop reads CAISGAWLLNTGELFF. CDR3 coding DNA: TGTGCCATCAGTGGGGCATGGCTTCTGAACACCGGGGAGCTGTTTTTT.

The chain is built from TRBV10-3 and TRBJ2-2, with D hard to call. The CDR3 covers 13 residues. The germline V and J ends were trimmed by 3 bases and 5 bases, with 7 bases remaining between them. CDR1 is ENHRY and CDR2 is SYGVKD in the germline V gene. The CDR3 coding sequence is TGTGCCATCAGTGAAGTTGGGACCGGGGAGCTGTTTTTT. As protein: CAISEVGTGELFF.

The V gene is TRBV9, the J gene TRBJ2-7, with 8 bases identical to TRBD2. Trimming cost V 4 bases and J 6 bases; bases outside gene matches: 12. Germline values: CDR1 SGDLS, CDR2 YYNGEE. The CDR3 consists of 15 residues. This chain's CDR3 is CASSPPRAGGGEQYF. The CDR3 DNA is TGTGCCAGCAGCCCCCCTCGCGCGGGAGGTGGCGAGCAGTACTTC.

The chain employs TRBV14 and TRBJ2-1; D is uncertain. The germline CDR1 and CDR2 sequences are SGHDN and FVKESK. This CDR3 region has 12 residues. The V and J ends lost 4 bases and 7 bases respectively, with 8 bases between them. The CDR3 is CASSPLRNEQFF. The CDR3 bases are TGTGCCAGCAGCCCCCTTCGGAATGAGCAGTTCTTC.

The V gene is TRBV6-5, the J gene TRBJ1-5, with no clear D. Trimming took 0 bases from V and 1 from J, leaving 7 bases between them. This CDR3 has 15 residues. Germline assignment: CDR1 MNHEY and CDR2 SVGAGI. CDR3 region: CASSYSDESNQPQHF. The CDR3 DNA follows: TGTGCCAGCAGTTACTCGGACGAGAGCAATCAGCCCCAGCATTTT.

The chain recombines TRBV10-3 with TRBJ2-7, with 7 bases matching TRBD1. The CDR3 extends over 14 amino acids. Germline V gives CDR1 ENHRY, CDR2 SYGVKD. The V segment lost 0 bases and the J segment 3 bases; nucleotides outside the gene matches: 2. CDR3 amino acids: CAISESGTDYEQYF. DNA of the CDR3: TGTGCCATCAGTGAGTCGGGGACAGACTACGAGCAGTACTTC.

The chain is built from TRBV6-5 and TRBJ1-1; D remains unclear. Germline CDR1 and CDR2: MNHEY and SVGAGI. The CDR3 contains 15 residues. V was shortened by 8 bases and J by 4 bases, with 20 bases between the two germline ends. Here the CDR3 reads CASCPSTGLVTEAFF. The CDR3 coding sequence is TGTGCCAGCTGCCCTTCGACCGGTTTGGTCACTGAAGCTTTCTTT.

The chain recombines TRBV4-1 with TRBJ2-3; perhaps TRBD2 as D (6 bases). V was pared by 0 bases and J by 0 bases, with 13 bases between. The germline CDR1 and CDR2 sequences are MGHRA and YSYEKL. The CDR3 is 17 amino acids. The DNA for the CDR3 is TGCGCCAGCAGCCAAGATGCGGCTAGCGCCAGCACAGATACGCAGTATTTT. This encodes CASSQDAASASTDTQYF.

The chain uses TRBV30 and TRBJ2-7, with D perhaps matching TRBD2 (5 bases). Per germline, CDR1 GTSNPN and CDR2 SVGIG (reference sequence). V was pared by 2 bases and J by 5 bases, with 10 bases between. This CDR3 comprises 12 residues. CDR3 nucleotides: TGTGCCTGGAGTCAGCGGAGCCACGAGCAGTACTTC. Translating gives CAWSQRSHEQYF.

The V call is TRBV7-8, the J call TRBJ2-5; D tentatively fits TRBD1 or TRBD2 (5 bases each). V lost 5 bases and J lost 1, with 17 bases in between. Per the germline V gene, CDR1 is SGHVS and CDR2 is FQNEAQ. CDR3 length: 16 residues. DNA of the CDR3: TGTGCCAGCAGCCCTCACCTTTGGGGGAGCCAAGAGACCCAGTACTTC. It specifies CASSPHLWGSQETQYF.

V gene TRBV5-1 combines with J gene TRBJ1-4, with D possibly TRBD1 on 6 matching bases. The V end was cut by 4 bases, the J end by 3 bases, with 16 bases between. The CDR3 is 16 residues long. Germline loops: CDR1 SGHRS, CDR2 YFSETQ. The CDR3 region is CASSDWQGSANEKLFF. CDR3 in DNA: TGCGCCAGCAGCGATTGGCAGGGGTCGGCTAATGAAAAACTGTTTTTT.

The V gene is TRBV30, the J gene TRBJ1-1, with D possibly being TRBD1 (5 bases). This CDR3 has 15 amino acids. Germline assignment: CDR1 GTSNPN and CDR2 SVGIG (reference sequence). Trimming removed 0 bases at V and 2 bases at J, with 13 bases between. CDR3 loop: CAWSVPEGRNTEAFF. CDR3 nucleotides: TGTGCCTGGAGTGTACCGGAGGGGAGAAACACTGAAGCTTTCTTT. Together with reference TRBV30 and TRBJ1-1, the CDR3 gives the full variable domain: SQTIHQWPATLVQPVGSPLSLECTVEGTSNPNLYWYRQAAGRGLQLLFYSVGIGQISSEVPQNLSASRPQDRQFILSSKKLLLSDSGFYLCAWSVPEGRNTEAFFGQGTRLTVV.

The genes are TRBV30 and TRBJ1-5; D unresolved. This CDR3 has 14 amino acids. V gave up 2 bases and J gave up 0 bases, with 8 bases separating them. CDR1 and CDR2 (germline): GTSNPN, SVGIG (reference sequence). CDR3 loop: CAWSLGYSNQPQHF. CDR3 coding DNA: TGTGCCTGGAGTCTAGGTTATAGCAATCAGCCCCAGCATTTT.

This clone was observed a handful of times. The V gene is TRBV4-2, the J gene TRBJ1-5; no reliable D call. Trimming left V 1 base short and J 1 base short, with 8 bases between. The CDR3 spans 15 residues. CDR1 and CDR2 from the germline V gene are LGHNA and YNFKEQ. CDR3 sequence: CASSQGGDSNQPQHF. The CDR3 nucleotides read TGTGCCAGCAGCCAAGGGGGAGACAGCAATCAGCCCCAGCATTTT.

The V and J genes are TRBV6-6 and TRBJ2-5; D uncertain. Trimming cost V 1 base and J 4 bases, with 13 bases left between them. The CDR3 has 15 amino acids. Germline V gene data show CDR1 as MNHNY and CDR2 as SVGAGI (reference sequence). CDR3 bases: TGTGCCAGCAGTTACTTAGCTGGTCTGAGAGAGACCCAGTACTTC. Translation: CASSYLAGLRETQYF.

The chain recombines TRBV6-5 with TRBJ2-1; 9 bases fit TRBD2. Germline V lookup: CDR1 MNHEY, CDR2 SVGAGI. The CDR3 consists of 16 residues. V shed 4 bases and J 0 bases; nucleotides not matched to a gene: 4. CDR3: CASSWSSGTSYNEQFF. The CDR3 DNA follows: TGTGCCAGCAGTTGGTCTAGCGGGACCTCCTACAATGAGCAGTTCTTC.

This chain connects TRBV11-2 to TRBJ2-3; D is undetermined. There are 14 residues in the CDR3. From germline, CDR1 is SGHAT and CDR2 FQNNGV. V lost 3 bases, J lost 1 base, and 8 bases lay in between. Written as DNA, the CDR3 is TGTGCCAGCAGCTTTTATGGTCGCACAGATACGCAGTATTTT. Its translation: CASSFYGRTDTQYF. The full variable domain, rest sourced from reference TRBV11-2 and TRBJ2-3, is EAGVAQSPRYKIIEKRQSVAFWCNPISGHATLYWYQQILGQGPKLLIQFQNNGVVDDSQLPKDRFSAERLKGVDSTLKIQPAKLEDSAVYLCASSFYGRTDTQYFGPGTRLTVL.

CDR3 in DNA: TGTGCCAGCAGCTCCGTGAGGCGTAGCACAGATACGCAGTATTTT. Its protein product is CASSSVRRSTDTQYF. The rearrangement links TRBV5-6 to TRBJ2-3, with D uncertain. This CDR3 comprises 15 residues. The germline V gene has CDR1 SGHDT and CDR2 YYEEEE. The V and J ends lost 3 bases and 0 bases respectively, with 11 bases between them.